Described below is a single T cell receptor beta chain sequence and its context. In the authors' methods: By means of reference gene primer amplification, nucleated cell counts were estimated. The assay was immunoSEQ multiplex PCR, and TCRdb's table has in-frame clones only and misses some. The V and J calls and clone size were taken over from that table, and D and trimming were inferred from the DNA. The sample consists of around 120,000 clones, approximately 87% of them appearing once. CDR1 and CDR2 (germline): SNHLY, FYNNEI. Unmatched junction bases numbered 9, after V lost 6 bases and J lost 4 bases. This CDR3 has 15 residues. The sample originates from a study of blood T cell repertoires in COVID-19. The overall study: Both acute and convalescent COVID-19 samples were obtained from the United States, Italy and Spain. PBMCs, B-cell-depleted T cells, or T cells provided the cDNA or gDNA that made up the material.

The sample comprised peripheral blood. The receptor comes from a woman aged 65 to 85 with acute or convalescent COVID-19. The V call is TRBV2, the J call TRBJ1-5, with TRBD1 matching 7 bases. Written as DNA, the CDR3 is TGTGCCAGCAGATCCCAAGCGACAGGGAATCAGCCCCAGCATTTT. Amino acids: CASRSQATGNQPQHF.